This T cell receptor beta chain was recorded in a study of T cells after yellow fever vaccination. The overall study: Each low-cell-number fraction was prepared by means of SMART-Seq v4 Ultra Low Input.

This clonotype was counted a few times. The CDR3 is 15 residues long. The germline CDR1 and CDR2 sequences are LNHNV and YYDKDF (reference sequence). The V end was cut by 4 bases, the J end by 6 bases, with 18 bases between. Making TCR cDNA involved 5'RACE template switching, which added UMIs and a universal primer site. TCRdb recomputed calls from the 5' RACE reads with MiXCR, one row per CDR3 protein. The sample has roughly 520,000 distinct CDR3 sequences; 20% to 25% are singletons. This clonotype was obtained from a man aged 18 to 29 who received the YFV17D yellow fever vaccine. Sequences were derived from PBMCs, sampled more than 20 days after the first yellow fever vaccination. The V and J genes are TRBV15 and TRBJ1-2, with D perhaps matching TRBD1 (6 bases). The CDR3 sequence: CATSTWTDHGDGYTF. In DNA, the CDR3 is TGTGCCACCAGCACTTGGACAGACCATGGGGATGGCTACACCTTC.